The 19 T cell receptor beta chains below were found in one sample sequenced in a study of cytotoxic CD8 clonotypes in ibrutinib-treated CLL. Assay: immunoSEQ multiplex PCR; the TCRdb copy retains only in-frame clones and omits some. This table has about 180,000 clones, roughly four fifths appearing once. The starting material was PBMCs, obtained after 24 months of ibrutinib treatment. The receptors were gathered from a human donor with chronic lymphocytic leukemia.

This sequence joins TRBV7-2 and TRBJ2-6; a weak D match, TRBD1 (6 bases). Trimming left V 6 bases short and J 0 bases short, with 15 bases between. The CDR3 spans 17 residues. Per the germline V gene, CDR1 is SGHTA and CDR2 is FQGNSA. The CDR3 nucleotides are TGTGCCAGCAGGACCGGGACATCTATCTCTGGGGCCAACGTCCTGACTTTC. It translates to CASRTGTSISGANVLTF.

This chain joins TRBV11-3 and TRBJ1-1, with 7 bases fitting TRBD1. V was pared by 5 bases and J by 0 bases, with 6 bases of the junction left unmatched. CDR3 length: 15 residues. CDR1 SGHNT and CDR2 YENEEA come from the germline V gene. CDR3 sequence reads: CASSLQGTVNTEAFF. The DNA of the CDR3 is TGTGCCAGCAGCCTCCAGGGGACAGTGAACACTGAAGCTTTCTTT.

The rearrangement uses TRBV5-1 and TRBJ2-5; 7 nucleotides match TRBD1. The CDR3 contains 16 residues. Trimming at V came to 5 bases and at J to 5 bases, leaving 15 bases not matched to a gene. The germline V gene encodes CDR1 SGHRS and CDR2 YFSETQ. This chain's CDR3 is CASRPTTGVLVETQYF. CDR3 nucleotide sequence: TGCGCCAGCAGACCAACTACAGGGGTTCTTGTTGAGACCCAGTACTTC. Full variable domain (remainder filled in from reference TRBV5-1 and TRBJ2-5): KAGVTQTPRYLIKTRGQQVTLSCSPISGHRSVSWYQQTPGQGLQFLFEYFSETQRNKGNFPGRFSGRQFSNSRSEMNVSTLELGDSALYLCASRPTTGVLVETQYFGPGTRLLVL.

This clone was recorded a few times. The chain is built from TRBV9 and TRBJ2-5; D tentatively fits TRBD1 or TRBD2 (6 bases each). Trimming removed 2 bases from V and 5 bases from J, with 10 bases in between. CDR1 is SGDLS, CDR2 YYNGEE, per germline. The CDR3 is made up of 13 amino acids. The CDR3 region is CASSVQGRETQYF. As DNA, the CDR3 is TGTGCCAGCAGCGTTCAGGGGAGGGAGACCCAGTACTTC.

In this sample, this clone turned up once. CDR3 in amino acids: CSVPGTARSYNEQFF. The CDR3 DNA reads TGCAGCGTTCCCGGGACGGCCCGCTCCTACAATGAGCAGTTCTTC. This chain connects TRBV29-1 to TRBJ2-1; D assignment may be TRBD1 or TRBD2 (5 bases each). Germline V gives CDR1 SQVTM, CDR2 ANQGSEA. V lost 5 bases, J lost 0 bases, and 14 bases lay in between. The CDR3 extends over 15 amino acids.

This clone has only a few counts. Other DNA sequences of this sample code for an identical CDR3. The CDR3 DNA is TGTGCCAGCAGTGAAGTGGGGGAGACCCAGTACTTC. Its translation is CASSEVGETQYF. J is TRBJ2-5 and V is TRBV6-1; D remains unclear. The germline V gene has CDR1 MNHNS and CDR2 SASEGT. This CDR3 has 12 residues. Trimming took 1 base from V and 5 from J, leaving 5 bases between them.

The V and J genes are TRBV13 and TRBJ2-5; tentatively, D is TRBD1 or TRBD2 (5 bases each). There are 14 residues in the CDR3. Germline CDR1 and CDR2: PRHDT and FYEKMQ (reference sequence). Deletions cut 2 bases from V and 1 base from J, with 8 bases between. CDR3 bases: TGTGCCAGCAGCTTACAGGGACCCCAAGAGACCCAGTACTTC. Translation: CASSLQGPQETQYF.

This clone was observed a handful of times. This chain joins TRBV5-8 and TRBJ2-3, with TRBD2 matching 11 bases. This CDR3 has 16 residues. V dropped 1 base and J dropped 8; count of bases not matched to a gene: 9. The germline CDR1 and CDR2 sequences are SGHTS and YDEGEE. In DNA form, the CDR3 reads TGTGCCAGCAGCTTGAACCTAGCGGGGGGCGAGGTTACGCAGTATTTT. Its translation is CASSLNLAGGEVTQYF.

The rearrangement links TRBV7-9 to TRBJ1-2, with D perhaps matching TRBD1 (6 bases). Trimming stripped 1 base from V and 4 bases from J, with 10 bases between. Germline V gene sequence: CDR1 SEHNR, CDR2 FQNEAQ (reference sequence). The CDR3 extends over 14 amino acids. CDR3 region: CASSLEGGSYGYTF. CDR3 nucleotide sequence: TGTGCCAGCAGCTTAGAAGGGGGGTCCTATGGCTACACCTTC.

This clone was detected only a few times. The rearrangement joins TRBV7-2 to TRBJ2-3, with 13 nucleotides matching TRBD2. CDR3 length equals 16 residues. Losses at the gene ends were 0 bases for V and 7 bases for J; bases not matched to a gene: 4. Germline V gene data show CDR1 as SGHTA and CDR2 as FQGNSA. The CDR3 is CASSLAPLAGGNTQYF. CDR3 sequence (DNA): TGTGCCAGCAGCTTAGCCCCACTAGCGGGGGGGAATACGCAGTATTTT.

CDR3 in amino acids: CASLGGGWKTQYF. Here the CDR3 DNA reads TGTGCCAGCCTCGGAGGGGGTTGGAAGACCCAGTACTTC. The rearrangement joins TRBV28 to TRBJ2-5; the D gene could be TRBD1 or TRBD2 (6 bases each). The CDR3 has 13 residues. Trimming cost V 8 bases and J 6 bases, with 16 bases left between them. In germline, CDR1 is MDHEN, CDR2 SYDVKM. Full variable domain (rest looked up from reference TRBV28 and TRBJ2-5): DVKVTQSSRYLVKRTGEKVFLECVQDMDHENMFWYRQDPGLGLRLIYFSYDVKMKEKGDIPEGYSVSREKKERFSLILESASTNQTSMYLCASLGGGWKTQYFGPGTRLLVL.

This clone appeared once. This rearrangement joins TRBV5-1 to TRBJ1-1; D is perhaps TRBD1 (6 bases). The V gene's germline CDR1 is SGHRS and CDR2 YFSETQ. This CDR3 is 17 amino acids long. Trimming stripped 1 base from V and 5 bases from J, with 21 bases between. Here the CDR3 reads CASSLSRGTGKGTEAFF. The DNA for the CDR3 is TGCGCCAGCAGCTTGAGTCGCGGTACAGGGAAAGGGACTGAAGCTTTCTTT.

In this sample, this clone turned up a few times. This chain links TRBV9 with TRBJ2-3; TRBD1 or TRBD2 may be the D gene (5 bases each). The CDR3 sequence is 16 residues long. Germline lookup yields CDR1 SGDLS and CDR2 YYNGEE. Trimming stripped 4 bases from V and 4 bases from J, with 19 bases between. CDR3 nucleotides: TGTGCCAGCAGCCCAGAGGGTAGAGTGGGACCAGATACGCAGTATTTT. Amino acid sequence: CASSPEGRVGPDTQYF.

CDR3 protein: CASRGDRGRREQYF. The CDR3 coding sequence is TGTGCCAGCAGGGGGGACAGGGGGCGAAGGGAGCAGTACTTC. The V and J genes are TRBV2 and TRBJ2-7; 12 bases match TRBD1. The germline V gene encodes CDR1 SNHLY and CDR2 FYNNEI. The CDR3 runs to 14 residues. V lost 6 bases, J lost 7 bases, and 7 bases stayed unmatched.

This chain uses TRBV15 with TRBJ1-1, with D perhaps TRBD1 (5 bases). Germline CDR1 LNHNV, CDR2 YYDKDF (reference sequence). The CDR3 runs to 14 residues. V dropped 3 bases and J dropped 1 base, with 9 bases sitting between them. The CDR3 protein is CATSSRGQNTEAFF. The CDR3 DNA reads TGTGCCACCAGCAGTCGTGGACAGAACACTGAAGCTTTCTTT.

This clone turned up a few times. The V gene is TRBV30, the J gene TRBJ1-5; the match to TRBD1 covers 10 bases. The junction had 5 bases not matched to a gene; V was cut back by 5 bases and J by 7 bases. Germline V gene sequence: CDR1 GTSNPN, CDR2 SVGIG (reference sequence). CDR3 size: 13 residues. CDR3 protein: CAWDRGQGQPQHF. The DNA for the CDR3 is TGTGCCTGGGACAGGGGGCAAGGGCAGCCCCAGCATTTT.

V is TRBV28 and J is TRBJ2-1, with D possibly matching TRBD1 (6 bases). Germline CDR1 MDHEN, CDR2 SYDVKM. V was cut by 2 bases and J by 8 bases, with 19 bases left in between. The CDR3 contains 16 residues. CDR3 loop: CASSLPFRQGKDEQFF. The CDR3 coding sequence is TGTGCCAGCAGTTTACCTTTTAGGCAGGGGAAGGATGAGCAGTTCTTC.

The chain links TRBV19 to TRBJ1-2, with D perhaps TRBD1 (5 bases). The CDR3 runs 13 residues. Trimming cost V 2 bases and J 6 bases, with 10 bases left between them. CDR1 and CDR2 (germline): LNHDA, SQIVND (reference sequence). This chain's CDR3 is CASSITGGNGYTF. For the CDR3, the DNA is TGTGCCAGTAGTATAACGGGGGGAAATGGCTACACCTTC.

The V call is TRBV21-1, the J call TRBJ2-2. TRBV21-1 is shown as a pseudogene. This CDR3 has 11 amino acids. Here the CDR3 reads CASSIAGELFF. For the CDR3, the DNA is TGTGCCAGCAGCATTGCCGGGGAGCTGTTTTTT.